This is a list of T cell receptor beta chains from one sample in a study of siplizumab effects on memory and regulatory T cells. Profiled with immunoSEQ multiplex PCR; TCRdb holds only in-frame clones, not every one. The sample holds approximately 60,000 clones; roughly 85% are singletons and the top ten take 0.42%. The source material was memory CD4+ T cells sorted from blood. These receptors all come from a human donor in good health. Each CDR3 is given with its conserved first and last residue. The order of the fields is V gene, CDR3 length, clone size, CDR3 protein. Size is stated for part of the rows, as once, few or many counts, or as a class when the clone is expanded.

TRBV18 | 14 | . | CASSPTESTGELFF
TRBV29-1 | 13 | . | CSVGGGKSQPQHF
TRBV7-2 | 12 | few | CASSAGTYGYTF
TRBV28 | 10 | . | CASQSLGYTF
TRBV11-2 | 16 | . | CASSSPGQGRSYEQYF
TRBV7-3 | 15 | . | CASSLGGVGANVLTF
TRBV29-1 | 15 | few | CSVEREVSRSDTQYF
TRBV5-1 | 15 | . | CASSIGQGATGEQYF
TRBV5-6 | 14 | . | CASSFFYRDYEQYF
TRBV9 | 14 | once | CASSVGTSGGEQYF
TRBV5-5 | 15 | . | CASSVDRASNQPQHF
TRBV5-5 | 16 | . | CASSLRSGGLDTEAFF
TRBV7-2 | 15 | . | CASSLGRTRTDTQYF
TRBV5-4 | 13 | . | CASSLQANYGYTF
TRBV9 | 19 | . | CASSSSRSLGDRGYNEQFF
TRBV10-3 | 14 | . | CATALGGGSGELFF